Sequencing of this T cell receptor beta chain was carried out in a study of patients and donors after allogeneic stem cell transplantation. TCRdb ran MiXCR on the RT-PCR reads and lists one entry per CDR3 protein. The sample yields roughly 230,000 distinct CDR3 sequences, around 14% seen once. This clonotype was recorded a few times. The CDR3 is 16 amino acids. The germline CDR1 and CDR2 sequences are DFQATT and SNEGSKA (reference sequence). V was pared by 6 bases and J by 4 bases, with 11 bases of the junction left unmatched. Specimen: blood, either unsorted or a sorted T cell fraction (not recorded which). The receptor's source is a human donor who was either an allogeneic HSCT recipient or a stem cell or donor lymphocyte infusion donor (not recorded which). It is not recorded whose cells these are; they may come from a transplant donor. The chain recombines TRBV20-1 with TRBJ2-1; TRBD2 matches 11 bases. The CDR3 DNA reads TGCAGTGCCCCAGCGACTAGCGGGATCAGATACAATGAGCAGTTCTTC. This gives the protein CSAPATSGIRYNEQFF.